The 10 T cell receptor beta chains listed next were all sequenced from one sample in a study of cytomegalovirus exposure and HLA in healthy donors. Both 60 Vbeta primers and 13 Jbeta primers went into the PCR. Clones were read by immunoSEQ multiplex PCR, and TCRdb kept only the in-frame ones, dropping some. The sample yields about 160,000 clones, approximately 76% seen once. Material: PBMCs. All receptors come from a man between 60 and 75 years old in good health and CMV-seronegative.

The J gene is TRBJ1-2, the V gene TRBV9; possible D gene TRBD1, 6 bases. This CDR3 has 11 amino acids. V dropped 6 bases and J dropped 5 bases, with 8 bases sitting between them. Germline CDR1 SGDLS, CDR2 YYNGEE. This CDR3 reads CASKGGYGYTF. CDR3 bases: TGTGCCAGCAAGGGGGGGTATGGCTACACCTTC. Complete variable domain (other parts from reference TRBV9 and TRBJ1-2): DSGVTQTPKHLITATGQRVTLRCSPRSGDLSVYWYQQSLDQGLQFLIQYYNGEERAKGNILERFSAQQFPDLHSELNLSSLELGDSALYFCASKGGYGYTFGSGTRLTVV.

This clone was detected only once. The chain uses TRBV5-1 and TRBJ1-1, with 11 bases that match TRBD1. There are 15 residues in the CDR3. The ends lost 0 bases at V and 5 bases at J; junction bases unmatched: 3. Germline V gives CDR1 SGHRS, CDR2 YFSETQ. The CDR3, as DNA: TGCGCCAGCAGCTTGGGGGGACAGGGGGGAACTGAAGCTTTCTTT. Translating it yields CASSLGGQGGTEAFF.

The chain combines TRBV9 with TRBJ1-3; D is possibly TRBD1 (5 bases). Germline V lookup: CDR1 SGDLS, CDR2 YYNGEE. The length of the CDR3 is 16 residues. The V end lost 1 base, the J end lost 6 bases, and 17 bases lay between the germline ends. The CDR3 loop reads CASSVYDRAPSNTIYF. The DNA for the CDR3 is TGTGCCAGCAGCGTATACGACAGAGCTCCTTCAAACACCATATATTTT.

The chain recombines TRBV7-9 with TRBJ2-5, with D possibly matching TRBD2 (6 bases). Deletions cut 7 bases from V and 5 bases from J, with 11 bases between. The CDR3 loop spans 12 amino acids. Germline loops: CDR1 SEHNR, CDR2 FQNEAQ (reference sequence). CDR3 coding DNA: TGTGCCAGCAACTCGGGAGCGGAGACCCAGTACTTC. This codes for CASNSGAETQYF.

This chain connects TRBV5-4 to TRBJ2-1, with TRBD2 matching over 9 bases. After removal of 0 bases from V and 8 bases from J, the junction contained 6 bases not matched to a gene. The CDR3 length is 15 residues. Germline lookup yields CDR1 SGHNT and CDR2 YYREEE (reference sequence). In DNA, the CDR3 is TGTGCCAGCAGCTTGGCGCGGGGGGGCATAGATGAGCAGTTCTTC. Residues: CASSLARGGIDEQFF. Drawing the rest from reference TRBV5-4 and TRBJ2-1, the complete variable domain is ETGVTQSPTHLIKTRGQQVTLRCSSQSGHNTVSWYQQALGQGPQFIFQYYREEENGRGNFPPRFSGLQFPNYSSELNVNALELDDSALYLCASSLARGGIDEQFFGPGTRLTVL.

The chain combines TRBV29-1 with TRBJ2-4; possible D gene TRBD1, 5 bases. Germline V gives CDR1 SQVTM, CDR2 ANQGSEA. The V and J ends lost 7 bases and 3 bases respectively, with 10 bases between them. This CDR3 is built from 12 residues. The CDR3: CSGGHGKNIQYF. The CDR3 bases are TGCAGCGGCGGACACGGCAAAAACATTCAGTACTTC. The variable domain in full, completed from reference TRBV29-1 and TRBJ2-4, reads SAVISQKPSRDICQRGTSLTIQCQVDSQVTMMFWYRQQPGQSLTLIATANQGSEATYESGFVIDKFPISRPNLTFSTLTVSNMSPEDSSIYLCSGGHGKNIQYFGAGTRLSVL.

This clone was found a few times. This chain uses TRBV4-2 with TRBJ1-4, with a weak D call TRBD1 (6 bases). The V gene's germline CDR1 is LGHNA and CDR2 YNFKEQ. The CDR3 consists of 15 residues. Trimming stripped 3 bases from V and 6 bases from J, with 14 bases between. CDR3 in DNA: TGTGCCAGCAGCCAGCAGGGGCCCGGGGATGAAAAACTGTTTTTT. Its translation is CASSQQGPGDEKLFF.

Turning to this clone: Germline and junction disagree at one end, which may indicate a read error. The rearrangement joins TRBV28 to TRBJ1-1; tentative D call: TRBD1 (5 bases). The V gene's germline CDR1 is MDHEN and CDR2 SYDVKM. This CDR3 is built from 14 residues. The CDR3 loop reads CANSRYVGDTEAFF. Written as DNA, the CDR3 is TGTGCCAACAGTAGGTATGTAGGGGACACTGAAGCTTTCTTT.

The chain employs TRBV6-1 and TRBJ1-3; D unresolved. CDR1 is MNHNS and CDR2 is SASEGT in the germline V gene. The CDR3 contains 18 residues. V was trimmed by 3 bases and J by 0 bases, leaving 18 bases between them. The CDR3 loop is CASSEGWARTLSGNTIYF. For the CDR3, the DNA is TGTGCCAGCAGTGAGGGTTGGGCGCGCACGCTCTCTGGAAACACCATATATTTT.

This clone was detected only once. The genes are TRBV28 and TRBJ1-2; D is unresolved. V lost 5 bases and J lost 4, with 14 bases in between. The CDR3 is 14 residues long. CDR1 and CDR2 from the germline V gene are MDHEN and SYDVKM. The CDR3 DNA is TGTGCCAGCAGTCCGCGGAGGCTCAGCTATGGCTACACCTTC. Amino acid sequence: CASSPRRLSYGYTF.